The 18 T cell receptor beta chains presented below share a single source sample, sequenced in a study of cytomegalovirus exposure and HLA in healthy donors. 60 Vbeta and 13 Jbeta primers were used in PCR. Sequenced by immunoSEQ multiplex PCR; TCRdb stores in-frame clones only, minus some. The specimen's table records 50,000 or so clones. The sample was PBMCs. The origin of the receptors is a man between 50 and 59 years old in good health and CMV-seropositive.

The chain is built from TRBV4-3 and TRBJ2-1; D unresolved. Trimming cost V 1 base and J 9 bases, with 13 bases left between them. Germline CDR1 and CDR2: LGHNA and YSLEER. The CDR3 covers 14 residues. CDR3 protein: CASSQALFGPEQFF. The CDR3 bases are TGCGCCAGCAGCCAAGCCCTCTTCGGTCCTGAGCAGTTCTTC.

The CDR3 sequence: CASTDAGDQTQYF. CDR3 DNA sequence: TGTGCCAGCACCGACGCAGGGGATCAGACCCAGTACTTC. The chain joins TRBV6-5 to TRBJ2-5; D may be TRBD1 (6 bases). CDR1 and CDR2 (germline): MNHEY, SVGAGI. The V end was cut by 7 bases, the J end by 6 bases, with 15 bases between. CDR3 size: 13 residues.

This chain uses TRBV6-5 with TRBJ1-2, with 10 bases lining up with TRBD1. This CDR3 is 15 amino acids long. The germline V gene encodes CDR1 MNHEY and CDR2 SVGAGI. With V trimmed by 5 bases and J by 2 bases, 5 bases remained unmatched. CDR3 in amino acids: CASSTGQGGNYGYTF. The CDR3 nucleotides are TGTGCCAGCAGTACCGGACAGGGGGGAAACTATGGCTACACCTTC.

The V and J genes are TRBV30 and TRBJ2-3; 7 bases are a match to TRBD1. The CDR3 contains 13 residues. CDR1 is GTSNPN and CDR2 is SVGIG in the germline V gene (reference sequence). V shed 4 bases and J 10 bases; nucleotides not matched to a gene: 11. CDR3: CAWKREQGRAQYF. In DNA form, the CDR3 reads TGTGCCTGGAAAAGGGAACAGGGGCGGGCGCAGTATTTT. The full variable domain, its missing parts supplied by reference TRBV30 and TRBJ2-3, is SQTIHQWPATLVQPVGSPLSLECTVEGTSNPNLYWYRQAAGRGLQLLFYSVGIGQISSEVPQNLSASRPQDRQFILSSKKLLLSDSGFYLCAWKREQGRAQYFGPGTRLTVL.

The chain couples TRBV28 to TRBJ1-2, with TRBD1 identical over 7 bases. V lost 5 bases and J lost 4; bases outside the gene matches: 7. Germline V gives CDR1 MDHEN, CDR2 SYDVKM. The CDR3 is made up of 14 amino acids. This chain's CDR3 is CASSSRQGAYGYTF. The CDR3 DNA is TGTGCCAGCAGTAGCCGACAGGGTGCCTATGGCTACACCTTC.

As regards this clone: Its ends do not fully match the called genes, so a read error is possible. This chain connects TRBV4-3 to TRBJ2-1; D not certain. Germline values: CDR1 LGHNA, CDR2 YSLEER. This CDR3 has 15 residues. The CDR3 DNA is TGCGCCAGCAGCCAAGACTATAGCTCCGACAATGAGCAGTTCTTC. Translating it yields CASSQDYSSDNEQFF.

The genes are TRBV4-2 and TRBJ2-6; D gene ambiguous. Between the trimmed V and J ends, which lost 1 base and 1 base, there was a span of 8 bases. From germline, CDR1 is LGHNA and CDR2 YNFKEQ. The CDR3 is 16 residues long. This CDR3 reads CASSQVGASGANVLTF. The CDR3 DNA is TGTGCCAGCAGCCAAGTTGGAGCGTCTGGGGCCAACGTCCTGACTTTC.

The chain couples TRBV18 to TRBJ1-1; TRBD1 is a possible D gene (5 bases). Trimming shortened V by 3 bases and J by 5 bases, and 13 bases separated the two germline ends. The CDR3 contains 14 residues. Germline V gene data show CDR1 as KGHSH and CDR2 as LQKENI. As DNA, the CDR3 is TGTGCCAGCTCACCCGGATCGGGGGTTACTGAAGCTTTCTTT. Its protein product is CASSPGSGVTEAFF.

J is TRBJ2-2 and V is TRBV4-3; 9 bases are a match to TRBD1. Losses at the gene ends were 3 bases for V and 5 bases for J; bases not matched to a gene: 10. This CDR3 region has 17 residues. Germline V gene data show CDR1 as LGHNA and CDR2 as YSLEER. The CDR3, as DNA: TGCGCCAGCAGCCAGGACTGGGACAGGGTTTTGACCGGGGAGCTGTTTTTT. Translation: CASSQDWDRVLTGELFF.

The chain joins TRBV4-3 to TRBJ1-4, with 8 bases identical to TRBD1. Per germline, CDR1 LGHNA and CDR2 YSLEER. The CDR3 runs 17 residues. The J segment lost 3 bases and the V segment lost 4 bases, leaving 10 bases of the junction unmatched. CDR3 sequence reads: CASSRYRGAGANEKLFF. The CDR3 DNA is TGCGCCAGCAGCCGATACAGGGGGGCAGGGGCTAATGAAAAACTGTTTTTT.

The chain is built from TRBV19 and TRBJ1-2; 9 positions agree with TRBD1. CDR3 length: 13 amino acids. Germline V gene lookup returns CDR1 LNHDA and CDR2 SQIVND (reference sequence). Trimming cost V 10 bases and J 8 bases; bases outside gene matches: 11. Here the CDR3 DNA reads TGTGCCACGAGGACAGGGGTAGGGCGAGGCTACACCTTC. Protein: CATRTGVGRGYTF.

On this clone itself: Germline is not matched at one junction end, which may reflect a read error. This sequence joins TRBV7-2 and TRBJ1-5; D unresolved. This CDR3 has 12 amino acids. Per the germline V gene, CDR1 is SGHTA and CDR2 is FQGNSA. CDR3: CASSLNGQHQHF. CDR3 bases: TGTGCCAGCAGCTTAAATGGGCAGCACCAGCATTTT. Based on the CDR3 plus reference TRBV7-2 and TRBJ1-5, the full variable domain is GAGVSQSPSNKVTEKGKDVELRCDPISGHTALYWYRQSLGQGLEFLIYFQGNSAPDKSGLPSDRFSAERTGGSVSTLTIQRTQQEDSAVYLCASSLNGQHQHFGDGTRLSIL.

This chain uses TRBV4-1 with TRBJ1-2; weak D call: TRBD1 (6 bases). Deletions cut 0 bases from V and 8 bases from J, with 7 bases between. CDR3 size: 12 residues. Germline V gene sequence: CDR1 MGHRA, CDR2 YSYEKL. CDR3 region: CASSQDQGGYTF. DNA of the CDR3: TGCGCCAGCAGCCAAGATCAGGGGGGCTACACCTTC.

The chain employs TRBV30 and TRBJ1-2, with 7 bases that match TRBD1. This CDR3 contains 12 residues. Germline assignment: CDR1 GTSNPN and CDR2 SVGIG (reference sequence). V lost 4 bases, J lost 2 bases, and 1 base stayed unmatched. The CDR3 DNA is TGTGCCTGGAACAGGGGAAACTATGGCTACACCTTC. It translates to CAWNRGNYGYTF.

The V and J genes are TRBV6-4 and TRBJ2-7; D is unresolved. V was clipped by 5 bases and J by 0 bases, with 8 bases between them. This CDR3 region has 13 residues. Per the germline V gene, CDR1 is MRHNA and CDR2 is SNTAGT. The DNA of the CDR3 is TGTGCCAGCAGTCCTACGAGCTCCTACGAGCAGTACTTC. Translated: CASSPTSSYEQYF.

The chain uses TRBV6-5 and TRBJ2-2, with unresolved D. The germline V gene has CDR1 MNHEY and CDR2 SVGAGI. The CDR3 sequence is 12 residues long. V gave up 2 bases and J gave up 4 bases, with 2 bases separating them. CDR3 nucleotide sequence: TGTGCCAGCAGTTACCTCACCGGGGAGCTGTTTTTT. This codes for CASSYLTGELFF.

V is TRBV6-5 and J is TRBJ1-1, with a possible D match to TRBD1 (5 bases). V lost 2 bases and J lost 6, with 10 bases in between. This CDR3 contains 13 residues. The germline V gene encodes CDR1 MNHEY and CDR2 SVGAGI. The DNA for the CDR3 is TGTGCCAGCAGTTACGATGGGGGGTCTGAAGCTTTCTTT. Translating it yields CASSYDGGSEAFF.

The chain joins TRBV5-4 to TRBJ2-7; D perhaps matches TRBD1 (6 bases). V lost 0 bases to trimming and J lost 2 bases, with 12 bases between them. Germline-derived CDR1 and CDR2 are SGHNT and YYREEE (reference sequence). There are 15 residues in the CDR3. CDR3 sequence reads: CASSLVNRETYEQYF. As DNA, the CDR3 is TGTGCCAGCAGCTTGGTCAACAGGGAGACCTACGAGCAGTACTTC.